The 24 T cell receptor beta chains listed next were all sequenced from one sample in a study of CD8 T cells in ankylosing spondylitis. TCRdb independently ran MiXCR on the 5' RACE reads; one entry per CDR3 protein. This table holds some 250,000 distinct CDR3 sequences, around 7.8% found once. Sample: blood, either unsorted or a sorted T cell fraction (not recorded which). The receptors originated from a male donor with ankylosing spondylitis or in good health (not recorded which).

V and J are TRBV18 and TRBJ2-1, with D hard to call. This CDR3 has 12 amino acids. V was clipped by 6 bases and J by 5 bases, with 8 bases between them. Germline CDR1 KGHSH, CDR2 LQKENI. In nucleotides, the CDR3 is TGTGCCAGCTCGCAGACGAACAATGAGCAGTTCTTC. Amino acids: CASSQTNNEQFF.

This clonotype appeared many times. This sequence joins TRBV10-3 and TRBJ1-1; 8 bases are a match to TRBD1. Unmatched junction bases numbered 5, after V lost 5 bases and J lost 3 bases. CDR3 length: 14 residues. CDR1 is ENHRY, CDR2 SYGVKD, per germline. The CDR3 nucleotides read TGTGCCATCAGTACGACAGGGGTGGACACTGAAGCTTTCTTT. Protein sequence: CAISTTGVDTEAFF.

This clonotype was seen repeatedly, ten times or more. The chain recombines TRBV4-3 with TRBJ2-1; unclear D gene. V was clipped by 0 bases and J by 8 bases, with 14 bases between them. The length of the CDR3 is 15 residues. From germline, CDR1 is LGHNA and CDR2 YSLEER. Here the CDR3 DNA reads TGCGCCAGCAGCCAAGATAAGTGGGGTAGGGATGAGCAGTTCTTC. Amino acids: CASSQDKWGRDEQFF.

CDR3 bases: TGCAGCGCCGACCTAACCGGGGAGCTGTTTTTT. Its translation is CSADLTGELFF. The chain links TRBV29-1 to TRBJ2-2; D is ambiguous. V lost 7 bases to trimming and J lost 5 bases, with 8 bases between them. Germline-derived CDR1 and CDR2 are SQVTM and ANQGSEA. This CDR3 has 11 amino acids.

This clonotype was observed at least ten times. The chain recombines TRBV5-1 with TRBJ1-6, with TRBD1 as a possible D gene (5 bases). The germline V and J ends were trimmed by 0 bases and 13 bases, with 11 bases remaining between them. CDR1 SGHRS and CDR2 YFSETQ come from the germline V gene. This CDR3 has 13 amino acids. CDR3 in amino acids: CASSLASWDPLHF. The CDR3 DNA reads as TGCGCCAGCAGCTTGGCCAGTTGGGACCCCCTCCACTTT. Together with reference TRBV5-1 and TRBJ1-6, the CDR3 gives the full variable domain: KAGVTQTPRYLIKTRGQQVTLSCSPISGHRSVSWYQQTPGQGLQFLFEYFSETQRNKGNFPGRFSGRQFSNSRSEMNVSTLELGDSALYLCASSLASWDPLHFGNGTRLTVT.

The CDR3 bases are TGCAGCGTCTCCGGGACACATTATGGCTACACCTTC. Amino acids: CSVSGTHYGYTF. This chain links TRBV29-1 with TRBJ1-2; TRBD1 is a possible D gene (6 bases). V was cut by 6 bases and J by 5 bases, with 13 bases left in between. This CDR3 spans 12 amino acids. Per germline, CDR1 SQVTM and CDR2 ANQGSEA.

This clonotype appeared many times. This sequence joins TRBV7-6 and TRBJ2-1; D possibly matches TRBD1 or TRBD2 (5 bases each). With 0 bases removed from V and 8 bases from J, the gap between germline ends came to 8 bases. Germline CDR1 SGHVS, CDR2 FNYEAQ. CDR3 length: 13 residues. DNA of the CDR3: TGTGCCAGCAGCTTAGCCAGGGACGATGAGCAGTTCTTC. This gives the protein CASSLARDDEQFF.

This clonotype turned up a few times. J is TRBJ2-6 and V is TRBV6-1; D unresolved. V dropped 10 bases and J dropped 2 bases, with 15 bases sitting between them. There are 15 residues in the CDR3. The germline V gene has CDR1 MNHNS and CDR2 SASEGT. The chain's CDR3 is CATRPSPAGANVLTF. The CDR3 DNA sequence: TGTGCCACCCGGCCCTCTCCTGCTGGGGCCAACGTCCTGACTTTC.

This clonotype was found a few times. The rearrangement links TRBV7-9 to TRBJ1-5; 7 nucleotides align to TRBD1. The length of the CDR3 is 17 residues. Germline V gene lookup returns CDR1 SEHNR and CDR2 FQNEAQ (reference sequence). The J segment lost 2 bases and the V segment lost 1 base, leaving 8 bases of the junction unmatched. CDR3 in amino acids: CASSLGSGGTGNQPQHF. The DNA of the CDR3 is TGTGCCAGCAGCTTAGGGTCAGGGGGAACGGGCAATCAGCCCCAGCATTTT. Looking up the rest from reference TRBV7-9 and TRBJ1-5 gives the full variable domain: DTGVSQNPRHKITKRGQNVTFRCDPISEHNRLYWYRQTLGQGPEFLTYFQNEAQLEKSRLLSDRFSAERPKGSFSTLEIQRTEQGDSAMYLCASSLGSGGTGNQPQHFGDGTRLSIL.

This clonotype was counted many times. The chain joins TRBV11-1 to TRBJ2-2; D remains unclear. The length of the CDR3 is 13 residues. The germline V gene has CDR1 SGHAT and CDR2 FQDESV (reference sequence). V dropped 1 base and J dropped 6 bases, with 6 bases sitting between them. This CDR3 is CASSLVSAGELFF. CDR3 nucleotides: TGTGCCAGCAGCTTAGTCTCGGCCGGGGAGCTGTTTTTT.

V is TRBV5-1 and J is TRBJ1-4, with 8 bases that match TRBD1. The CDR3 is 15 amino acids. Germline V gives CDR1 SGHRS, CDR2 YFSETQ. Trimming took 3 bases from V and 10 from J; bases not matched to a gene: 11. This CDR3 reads CASSWGTGRDGKLFF. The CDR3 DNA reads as TGCGCCAGCAGCTGGGGGACAGGAAGGGATGGAAAACTGTTTTTT.

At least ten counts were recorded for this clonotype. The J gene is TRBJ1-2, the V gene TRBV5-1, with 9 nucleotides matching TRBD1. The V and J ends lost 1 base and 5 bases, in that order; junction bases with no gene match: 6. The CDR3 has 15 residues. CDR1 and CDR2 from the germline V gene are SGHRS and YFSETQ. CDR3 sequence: CASSLNKDRGYGYTF. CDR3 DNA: TGCGCCAGCAGCTTGAACAAGGACAGGGGATATGGCTACACCTTC.

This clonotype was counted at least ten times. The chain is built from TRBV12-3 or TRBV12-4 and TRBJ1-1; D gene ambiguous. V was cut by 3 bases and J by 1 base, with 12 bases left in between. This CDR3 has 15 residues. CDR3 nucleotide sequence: TGTGCCAGCAGTTTCAGCTTGGGTACGAACACTGAAGCTTTCTTT. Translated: CASSFSLGTNTEAFF.

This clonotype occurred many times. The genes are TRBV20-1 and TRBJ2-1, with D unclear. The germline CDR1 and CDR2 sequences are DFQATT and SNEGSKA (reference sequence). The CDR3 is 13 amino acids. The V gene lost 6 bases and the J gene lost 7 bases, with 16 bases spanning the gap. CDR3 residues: CSANRLATNEQFF. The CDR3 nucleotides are TGCAGTGCAAACCGACTTGCGACAAATGAGCAGTTCTTC.

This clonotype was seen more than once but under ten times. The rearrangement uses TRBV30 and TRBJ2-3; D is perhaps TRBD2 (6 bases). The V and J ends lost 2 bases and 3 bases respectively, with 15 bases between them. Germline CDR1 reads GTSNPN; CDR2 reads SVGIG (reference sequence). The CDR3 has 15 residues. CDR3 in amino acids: CAWSLGGGETDTQYF. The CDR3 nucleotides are TGTGCCTGGAGTTTGGGAGGAGGGGAAACAGATACGCAGTATTTT.

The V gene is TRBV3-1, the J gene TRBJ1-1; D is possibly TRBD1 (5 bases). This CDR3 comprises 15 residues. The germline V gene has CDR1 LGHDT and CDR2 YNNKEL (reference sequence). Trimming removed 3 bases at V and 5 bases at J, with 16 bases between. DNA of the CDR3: TGTGCCAGCAGCCAGCCCGGGACGGGTGGGACTGAAGCTTTCTTT. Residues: CASSQPGTGGTEAFF. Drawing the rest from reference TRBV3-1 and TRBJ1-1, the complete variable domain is DTAVSQTPKYLVTQMGNDKSIKCEQNLGHDTMYWYKQDSKKFLKIMFSYNNKELIINETVPNRFSPKSPDKAHLNLHINSLELGDSAVYFCASSQPGTGGTEAFFGQGTRLTVV.

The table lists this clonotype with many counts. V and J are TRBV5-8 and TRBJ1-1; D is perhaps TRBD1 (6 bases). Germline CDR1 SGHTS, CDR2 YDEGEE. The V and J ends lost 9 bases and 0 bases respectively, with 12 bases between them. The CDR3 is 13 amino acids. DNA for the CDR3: TGTGCCAAAAGGGGGGAAATGAACACTGAAGCTTTCTTT. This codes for CAKRGEMNTEAFF.

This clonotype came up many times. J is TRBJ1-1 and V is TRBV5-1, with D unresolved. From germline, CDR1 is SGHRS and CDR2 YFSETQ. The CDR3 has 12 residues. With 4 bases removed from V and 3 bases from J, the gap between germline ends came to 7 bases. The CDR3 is CASSADYTEAFF. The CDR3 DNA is TGCGCCAGCAGCGCGGATTACACTGAAGCTTTCTTT. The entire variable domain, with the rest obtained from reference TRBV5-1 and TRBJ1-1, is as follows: KAGVTQTPRYLIKTRGQQVTLSCSPISGHRSVSWYQQTPGQGLQFLFEYFSETQRNKGNFPGRFSGRQFSNSRSEMNVSTLELGDSALYLCASSADYTEAFFGQGTRLTVV.

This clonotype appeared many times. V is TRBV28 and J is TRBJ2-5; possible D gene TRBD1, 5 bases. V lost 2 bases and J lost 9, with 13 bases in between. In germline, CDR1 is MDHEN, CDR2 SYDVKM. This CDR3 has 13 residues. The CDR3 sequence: CASSLRTPGAQYF. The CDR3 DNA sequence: TGTGCCAGCAGTTTACGGACACCTGGGGCCCAGTACTTC.

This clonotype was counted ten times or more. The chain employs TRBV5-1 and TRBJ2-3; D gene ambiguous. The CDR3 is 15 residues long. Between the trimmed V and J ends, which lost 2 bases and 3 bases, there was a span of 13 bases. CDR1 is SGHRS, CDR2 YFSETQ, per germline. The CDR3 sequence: CASSFTGPATDTQYF. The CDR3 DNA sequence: TGCGCCAGCAGCTTTACTGGTCCAGCGACAGATACGCAGTATTTT.

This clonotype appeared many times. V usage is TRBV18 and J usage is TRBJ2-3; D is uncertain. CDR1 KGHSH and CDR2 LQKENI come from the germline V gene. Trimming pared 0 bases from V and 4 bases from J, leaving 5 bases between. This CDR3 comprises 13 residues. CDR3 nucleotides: TGTGCCAGCTCACCACCACGCGCAGATACGCAGTATTTT. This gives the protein CASSPPRADTQYF.

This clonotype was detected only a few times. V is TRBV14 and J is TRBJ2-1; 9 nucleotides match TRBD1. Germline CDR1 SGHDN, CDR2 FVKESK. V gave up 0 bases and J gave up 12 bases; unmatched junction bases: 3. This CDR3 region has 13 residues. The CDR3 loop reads CASSQEDRGMQFF. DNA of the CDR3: TGTGCCAGCAGCCAAGAGGACAGGGGAATGCAGTTCTTC. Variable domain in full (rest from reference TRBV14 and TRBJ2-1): EAGVTQFPSHSVIEKGQTVTLRCDPISGHDNLYWYRRVMGKEIKFLLHFVKESKQDESGMPNNRFLAERTGGTYSTLKVQPAELEDSGVYFCASSQEDRGMQFFGPGTRLTVL.

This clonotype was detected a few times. In DNA form, the CDR3 reads TGTGCCCACGACCCCGACTCGCCAGGGGGGATAGCTACGCAGTATTTT. It yields the protein CAHDPDSPGGIATQYF. The chain links TRBV30 to TRBJ2-3, with a tentative D call TRBD1 (7 bases). This CDR3 contains 16 residues. Germline V lookup: CDR1 GTSNPN, CDR2 SVGIG (reference sequence). Trimming removed 8 bases at V and 8 bases at J, with 29 bases between.

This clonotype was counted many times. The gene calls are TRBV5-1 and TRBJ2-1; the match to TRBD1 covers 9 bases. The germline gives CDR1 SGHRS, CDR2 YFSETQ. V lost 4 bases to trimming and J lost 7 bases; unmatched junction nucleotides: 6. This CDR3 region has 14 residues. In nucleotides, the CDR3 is TGCGCCAGCAGCCCGGACAGGGGAACGAATGAGCAGTTCTTC. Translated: CASSPDRGTNEQFF. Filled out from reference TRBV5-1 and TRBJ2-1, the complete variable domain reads KAGVTQTPRYLIKTRGQQVTLSCSPISGHRSVSWYQQTPGQGLQFLFEYFSETQRNKGNFPGRFSGRQFSNSRSEMNVSTLELGDSALYLCASSPDRGTNEQFFGPGTRLTVL.